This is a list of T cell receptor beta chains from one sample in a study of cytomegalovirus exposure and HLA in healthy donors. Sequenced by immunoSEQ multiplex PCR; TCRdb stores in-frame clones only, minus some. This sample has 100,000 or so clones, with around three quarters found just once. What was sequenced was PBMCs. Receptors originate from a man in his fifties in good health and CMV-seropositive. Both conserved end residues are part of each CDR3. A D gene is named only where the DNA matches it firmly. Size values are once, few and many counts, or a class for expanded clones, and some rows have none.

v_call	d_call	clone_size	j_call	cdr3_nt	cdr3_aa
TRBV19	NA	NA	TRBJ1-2	TGTGCCAGTAGTATAGGAGGCCTTGACTATGGCTACACCTTC	CASSIGGLDYGYTF
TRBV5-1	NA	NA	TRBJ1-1	TGCGCCAGCAGCTTGGGAGGGTTCGAGACTGAAGCTTTCTTT	CASSLGGFETEAFF
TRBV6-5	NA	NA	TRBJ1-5	TGTGCCAGCAGCCGGACTGTTAATCAGCCCCAGCATTTT	CASSRTVNQPQHF
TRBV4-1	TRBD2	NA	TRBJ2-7	TGCGCCAGCAGCCAAGATAGAGCCAGCGGGAGATTCTACGAGCAGTACTTC	CASSQDRASGRFYEQYF
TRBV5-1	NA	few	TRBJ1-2	TGCGCCAGCAGCTTGGAAAACAGGGTCTATGGCTACACCTTC	CASSLENRVYGYTF
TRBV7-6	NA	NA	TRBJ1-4	TGTGCCAGCAGCGCAGTCAGCGGGAGTGAAAAACTGTTTTTT	CASSAVSGSEKLFF
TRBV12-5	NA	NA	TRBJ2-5	TGTGCTAGTGGTCTTACGGAGGTGGGGACCCAGTACTTC	CASGLTEVGTQYF
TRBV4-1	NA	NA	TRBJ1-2	TGCGCCAGCAGCCAAGGAGGTCCTTCGATCGGATATGGCTACACCTTC	CASSQGGPSIGYGYTF
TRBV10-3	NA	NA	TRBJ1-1	TGTGCCATTGCTACCGGGACAAGGAACACTGAAGCTTTCTTT	CAIATGTRNTEAFF
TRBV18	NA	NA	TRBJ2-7	TGTGCCAGCTCACCACAGGGGCCCGAGCAGTACTTC	CASSPQGPEQYF
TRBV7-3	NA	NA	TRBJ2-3	TGTGCCAGCAGCTTCGATCGGCGGGATACGCAGTATTTT	CASSFDRRDTQYF
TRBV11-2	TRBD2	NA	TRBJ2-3	TGTGCCAGCAGCTTAATGGCGGGAGGGTCAGATACGCAGTATTTT	CASSLMAGGSDTQYF
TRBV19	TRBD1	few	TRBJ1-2	TGTGCCAGTAGTCCGGGACAGGGGGATGGCTACACCTTC	CASSPGQGDGYTF
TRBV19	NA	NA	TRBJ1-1	TGTGCCAGTACCACCCATGGGCAGGCTCTAAGGGGAACAGCTTTCTTT	CASTTHGQALRGTAFF
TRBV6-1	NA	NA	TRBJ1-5	TGTACCAGCAGTGTAACGGAGGATCAGCCCCAGCATTTT	CTSSVTEDQPQHF
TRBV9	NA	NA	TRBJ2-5	TGTGCCAGCAGCGTATCGAGCGGCCAAGAGACCCAGTACTTC	CASSVSSGQETQYF
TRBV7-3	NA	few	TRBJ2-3	TGTGCCAGCAGCTTAGAGCCTTCCGCAGATACGCAGTATTTT	CASSLEPSADTQYF
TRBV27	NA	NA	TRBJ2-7	TGTGCCAGCAGTTTTGGCCAGGCCAAGGACGAGCAGTACTTC	CASSFGQAKDEQYF
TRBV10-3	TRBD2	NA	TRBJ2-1	TGTGCCATCAGGGCACTAGCGGGGGCCGCCAATGAGCAGTTCTTC	CAIRALAGAANEQFF
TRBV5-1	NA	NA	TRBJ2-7	TGCGCCAGCAGTTCCGGCCCGACAGGCTCCTACGAGCAGTACTTC	CASSSGPTGSYEQYF
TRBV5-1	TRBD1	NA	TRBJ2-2	TGCGCCAGCAGCAAGCCGGGACAGGGTCGCACCGGGGAGCTGTTTTTT	CASSKPGQGRTGELFF
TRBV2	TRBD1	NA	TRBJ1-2	TGTGCCAGCAGTGTCGACAGGGAGGTCTATGGCTACACCTTC	CASSVDREVYGYTF
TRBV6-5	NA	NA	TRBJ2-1	TGTGCCAGCAGCCCTACCGGGACTTTCGGAAATGAGCAGTTCTTC	CASSPTGTFGNEQFF
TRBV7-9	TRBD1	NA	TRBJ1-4	TGTTCCAGCAGCCCTCGAGGGACAGGGAATGGTGAAAAACTGTTTTTT	CSSSPRGTGNGEKLFF
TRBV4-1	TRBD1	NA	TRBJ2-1	TGCGCCAGCGCAGAACCCACAGGGGTCTCCTACAATGAGCAGTTCTTC	CASAEPTGVSYNEQFF
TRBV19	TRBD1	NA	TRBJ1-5	TGTGCCAGTAGTATAGTAACAGGGGGCAGACAGCCCCAGCATTTT	CASSIVTGGRQPQHF
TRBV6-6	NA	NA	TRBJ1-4	TGTGCCAGCAGAAGCCGAGTTGAGGAAAAACTGTTTTTT	CASRSRVEEKLFF
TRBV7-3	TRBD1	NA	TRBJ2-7	TGTGCCAGCAGTCTAACCCCCGGACAGGGAACCGAGCAGTACTTC	CASSLTPGQGTEQYF
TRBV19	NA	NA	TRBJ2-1	TGTGCCAGTAGTTCACAGGCGTACAATGAGCAGTTCTTC	CASSSQAYNEQFF
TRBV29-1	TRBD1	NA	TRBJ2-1	TGCAGCGTTGGACAGGGACATGAGCAGTTCTTC	CSVGQGHEQFF
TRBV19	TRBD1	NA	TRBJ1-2	TGTGCCAGTAGTTGGGACAGCAACGGGTATGGCTACACCTTC	CASSWDSNGYGYTF
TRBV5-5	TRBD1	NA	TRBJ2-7	TGTGCCAGCAGCCCGGGACAGGGGACGACCTACGAGCAGTACTTC	CASSPGQGTTYEQYF
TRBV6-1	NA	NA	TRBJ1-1	TGTGCCAGCAGCGAGGGCGACTCTTTTCTCGGAGCTTTCTTT	CASSEGDSFLGAFF
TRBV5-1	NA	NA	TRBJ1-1	TGCGCCAGCAGCAAAGGGGGTGCGGGCACTGAAGCTTTCTTT	CASSKGGAGTEAFF
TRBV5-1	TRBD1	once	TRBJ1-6	TGCGCCAGCAGCTTGGGGACAGGGTATAATTCACCCCTCCACTTT	CASSLGTGYNSPLHF
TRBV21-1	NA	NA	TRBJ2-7	TGTGCCAGCATCCGGGGGACAGGGGATCCGTACGAGCAGTACTTC	CASIRGTGDPYEQYF
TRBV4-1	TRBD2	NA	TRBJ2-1	TGCGCCAGCAGCCTTAGCGGGGCGGGATACAATGAGCAGTTCTTC	CASSLSGAGYNEQFF
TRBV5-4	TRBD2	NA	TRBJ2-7	TGTGCCAGCAGCCCCGGGACTAGACCCTACGAGCAGTACTTC	CASSPGTRPYEQYF
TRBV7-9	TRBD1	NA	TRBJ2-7	TGTTCCAGCAGCTTGGGACAGGCCTACGAGCAGTACTTC	CSSSLGQAYEQYF
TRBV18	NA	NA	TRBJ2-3	TGTGCCAGCTCGTCAGGAGGTACGCAGTATTTT	CASSSGGTQYF
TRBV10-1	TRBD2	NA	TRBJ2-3	TGCGCCAGCAGTGAGAGCGGGAGCTCAGATACGCAGTATTTT	CASSESGSSDTQYF
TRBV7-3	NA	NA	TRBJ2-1	TGTGCCAGCAGCTTAACGTTAACTAGAGACTCCTACAATGAGCAGTTCTTC	CASSLTLTRDSYNEQFF
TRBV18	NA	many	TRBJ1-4	TGTGCCAGCTCACGCGAGGTGGGTGAAAAACTGTTTTTT	CASSREVGEKLFF
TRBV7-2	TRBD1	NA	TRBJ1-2	TGTGCCAGCAGCTTCCCGGACAGGGGGCAGGATGGCTACACCTTC	CASSFPDRGQDGYTF
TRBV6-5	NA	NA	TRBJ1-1	TGTGCCAGCAGTTACTCGATCTCCGGGACAGAAGCTTTCTTT	CASSYSISGTEAFF
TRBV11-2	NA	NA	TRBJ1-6	TGTGCCAGCAGCTTCCAGGGATCTCGAGGCCCCCTCCACTTT	CASSFQGSRGPLHF
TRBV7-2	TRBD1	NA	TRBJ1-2	TGTGCCAGCAGCTTATTAACCACAGGGGGATATGGCTACACCTTC	CASSLLTTGGYGYTF
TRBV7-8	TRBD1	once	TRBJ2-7	TGTGCCAGCAGCCGATTTGGACAGGGAATGGTCCCCGACGAGCAGTACTTC	CASSRFGQGMVPDEQYF